Below are 17 T cell receptor beta chains sequenced from a single sample in a study of control samples from healthy donors and cancer patients. Clones were sequenced by immunoSEQ multiplex PCR, and TCRdb holds only the in-frame ones, with some missing. The table lists roughly 58,000 clones, about 90% of them singletons. Sequencing used PBMCs. These TCRs come from a woman in her sixties or seventies with lung cancer.

The chain combines TRBV6-5 with TRBJ2-5, with a tentative D call TRBD1 (5 bases). In germline, CDR1 is MNHEY, CDR2 SVGAGI. The V end was cut by 3 bases, the J end by 1 base, with 9 bases between. The CDR3 has 14 amino acids. The CDR3 is CASSYQGFQETQYF. The CDR3 bases are TGTGCCAGCAGTTATCAGGGATTCCAAGAGACCCAGTACTTC.

The chain combines TRBV18 with TRBJ2-2; 9 bases agree with TRBD1. In germline, CDR1 is KGHSH, CDR2 LQKENI. The CDR3 is made up of 15 amino acids. The trim removed 6 bases at V and 1 base at J, leaving 3 bases unmatched. CDR3 coding DNA: TGTGCCAGCTCGCCGGGACAGGGGAACACCGGGGAGCTGTTTTTT. Its protein product is CASSPGQGNTGELFF.

This clone was counted only a few times. The rearrangement joins TRBV10-1 to TRBJ1-1; no clear D. Germline CDR1 and CDR2: WNHNN and SYGVQD (reference sequence). The ends were cut back, 1 base at V and 1 base at J, with 4 bases in the middle. This CDR3 has 13 amino acids. CDR3 DNA sequence: TGCGCCAGCAGTGAGTTACGGAACACTGAAGCTTTCTTT. Amino acids: CASSELRNTEAFF.

V gene TRBV5-1 combines with J gene TRBJ2-3; 9 positions agree with TRBD1. Per the germline V gene, CDR1 is SGHRS and CDR2 is YFSETQ. The CDR3 loop spans 17 amino acids. After removal of 1 base from V and 3 bases from J, the junction contained 9 bases not matched to a gene. The CDR3 sequence: CASSLIGTGLGTDTQYF. In DNA form, the CDR3 reads TGCGCCAGCAGCTTGATAGGGACAGGGCTGGGTACAGATACGCAGTATTTT. Combining the CDR3 with reference TRBV5-1 and TRBJ2-3 gives the whole variable domain KAGVTQTPRYLIKTRGQQVTLSCSPISGHRSVSWYQQTPGQGLQFLFEYFSETQRNKGNFPGRFSGRQFSNSRSEMNVSTLELGDSALYLCASSLIGTGLGTDTQYFGPGTRLTVL.

The V gene is TRBV19, the J gene TRBJ2-1; TRBD2 matches 7 bases. There are 14 residues in the CDR3. Germline trimming cut 5 bases from V and 3 bases from J; bases unmatched to any gene: 4. The V gene's germline CDR1 is LNHDA and CDR2 SQIVND (reference sequence). The CDR3: CASSEGGDYNEQFF. Here the CDR3 DNA reads TGTGCCAGTAGTGAGGGAGGGGACTACAATGAGCAGTTCTTC. The whole variable domain, remainder taken from reference TRBV19 and TRBJ2-1, is DGGITQSPKYLFRKEGQNVTLSCEQNLNHDAMYWYRQDPGQGLRLIYYSQIVNDFQKGDIAEGYSVSREKKESFPLTVTSAQKNPTAFYLCASSEGGDYNEQFFGPGTRLTVL.

This clone was recorded once. J is TRBJ1-2 and V is TRBV11-2; TRBD1 aligns across 9 bases. Germline CDR1 reads SGHAT; CDR2 reads FQNNGV. The CDR3 consists of 16 residues. V shed 4 bases, J shed 5 bases, and the junction held 11 bases outside the gene matches. The CDR3 nucleotides read TGTGCCAGCAGCTCGGTCACAGGGGGCTATGGATATGGCTACACCTTC. It codes for CASSSVTGGYGYGYTF.

This clone was seen once. The chain recombines TRBV3-1 (or the pseudogene TRBV3-2) with TRBJ2-1; 10 nucleotides match TRBD2. The germline V gene has CDR1 LGHDT and CDR2 YNNKEL (reference sequence). V lost 2 bases to trimming and J lost 4 bases; unmatched junction nucleotides: 5. The CDR3 is made up of 16 amino acids. In nucleotides, the CDR3 is TGTGCCAGCAGCCAATCTTTTAGCGGGGGGTACAATGAGCAGTTCTTC. It translates to CASSQSFSGGYNEQFF.

In nucleotides, the CDR3 is TGTGCCAGCAAAAGATGGGGCACTGAAGCTTTCTTT. Translated, it gives CASKRWGTEAFF. The chain is built from TRBV12-3 or TRBV12-4 and TRBJ1-1; no clear D. The germline V and J ends were trimmed by 7 bases and 4 bases, with 10 bases remaining between them. There are 12 residues in the CDR3.

The chain combines TRBV28 with TRBJ1-1, with 7 bases matching TRBD1. Germline CDR1 reads MDHEN; CDR2 reads SYDVKM. The CDR3 sequence is 15 residues long. After removal of 4 bases from V and 2 bases from J, the junction contained 7 bases not matched to a gene. The DNA for the CDR3 is TGTGCCAGCAGTTCGGACAGGACCGAAAACACTGAAGCTTTCTTT. Encoded protein: CASSSDRTENTEAFF.

This clone has only one observation. The chain recombines TRBV6-4 with TRBJ2-7; 8 nucleotides line up with TRBD2. Germline trimming cut 0 bases from V and 1 base from J; bases unmatched to any gene: 8. Germline V gene lookup returns CDR1 MRHNA and CDR2 SNTAGT. The CDR3 runs 17 residues. In DNA form, the CDR3 reads TGTGCCAGCAGTGACTCGTCGGGCGGGGGGAGGTCCTACGAGCAGTACTTC. Protein product: CASSDSSGGGRSYEQYF.

The chain recombines TRBV30 with TRBJ2-7; D ambiguous. The germline V gene has CDR1 GTSNPN and CDR2 SVGIG (reference sequence). There are 13 residues in the CDR3. V dropped 2 bases and J dropped 1 base, with 9 bases sitting between them. In DNA, the CDR3 is TGTGCCTGGAGTCCCCTGTGGTCCTACGAGCAGTACTTC. Translated: CAWSPLWSYEQYF.

J is TRBJ2-5 and V is TRBV27; 10 nucleotides agree with TRBD2. V was clipped by 6 bases and J by 0 bases; unmatched bases: 13. The CDR3 is made up of 18 amino acids. In germline, CDR1 is MNHEY, CDR2 SMNVEV (reference sequence). The CDR3 DNA follows: TGTGCCAGCAGGTCTATTGGGTGGACTAGCGGAGACCAAGAGACCCAGTACTTC. This encodes CASRSIGWTSGDQETQYF.

This CDR3 is CASSQLPGQGSTIYGYTF. The CDR3 DNA is TGCGCCAGCAGCCAACTTCCGGGACAGGGCTCTACGATCTATGGCTACACCTTC. The chain has TRBV4-1 and TRBJ1-2; 9 positions match TRBD1. The length of the CDR3 is 18 residues. Germline V gives CDR1 MGHRA, CDR2 YSYEKL. Unmatched junction bases numbered 14, after V lost 2 bases and J lost 4 bases.

V is TRBV2 and J is TRBJ2-1; 12 positions agree with TRBD2. CDR1 is SNHLY and CDR2 is FYNNEI in the germline V gene. The V segment lost 2 bases and the J segment 4 bases; nucleotides outside the gene matches: 6. This CDR3 is 17 amino acids long. CDR3 sequence: CASSESGLAGGYNEQFF. The CDR3 nucleotides read TGTGCCAGCAGTGAAAGCGGGCTAGCGGGAGGGTACAATGAGCAGTTCTTC.

This chain connects TRBV12-3 or TRBV12-4 to TRBJ1-2; D call uncertain. CDR3 length equals 12 residues. V was cut by 6 bases and J by 8 bases, with 13 bases left in between. The CDR3 region is CASSRGPEGYTF. The CDR3 DNA follows: TGTGCCAGCAGCCGGGGTCCCGAAGGCTACACCTTC.

The genes are TRBV3-1 (or the pseudogene TRBV3-2) and TRBJ1-5, with no clear D. Trimming removed 3 bases from V and 6 bases from J, with 9 bases in between. CDR3 length: 13 amino acids. The germline V gene encodes CDR1 LGHDT and CDR2 YNNKEL (reference sequence). The CDR3 spells CASSQFEGQPQHF. CDR3 coding DNA: TGTGCCAGCAGCCAGTTTGAGGGTCAGCCCCAGCATTTT.

A few counts support this clone. At one boundary the junction diverges from the germline segment, which might be a read error. V gene TRBV7-9 combines with J gene TRBJ2-7, with TRBD2 identical over 10 bases. Germline V gives CDR1 SEHNR, CDR2 FQNEAQ (reference sequence). The CDR3 length is 15 residues. The CDR3 spells CASSLAPSGSHEQYF. For the CDR3, the DNA is TGTGCCAGCAGCCTAGCACCTAGCGGGAGCCACGAGCAGTACTTC.